The table lists the clone carrying this T cell receptor beta chain with many counts. As yet, its antigen is unknown. These data are taken from a study of T-cell reconstitution after alpha-beta-depleted transplantation in children. Findings of the study overall: Some patients owed their high day-60 TCRbeta diversity to surviving recipient T cells and thymic progenitors. Several hundred expanded graft clones reportedly supplied alpha-beta T cells about two months after transplant. Fresh T-cell production supplied most of the T-cell counts and diversity seen one year after transplant.

This CDR3 is built from 15 residues. CDR1 is MGHRA, CDR2 YSYEKL, per germline. V dropped 1 base and J dropped 6 bases, with 15 bases sitting between them. The library targeted TCRbeta and was prepared with unique molecular identifiers. MiXCR, applied by TCRdb to the PCR reads, yields one record per CDR3 protein. Of about 460,000 distinct CDR3 sequences in the sample, 8% to 11% were seen once. Sequences were derived from PBMCs, sampled before TCRalphabeta/CD19-depleted stem cell transplant. The chain is built from TRBV4-1 and TRBJ1-2, with TRBD1 as a possible D gene (5 bases). This TCR derives from a child aged 2 to 15 with inherited bone marrow failure, due to receive a stem cell transplant. The CDR3 DNA reads TGCGCCAGCAGCCAAGTGGGACGTAGGGGACATGGCTACACCTTC. Translating gives CASSQVGRRGHGYTF.